Presented here are 9 T cell receptor beta chains from one specimen sequenced in a study of blood T cells in healthy people across ages. A second about 7 to 11 cycle PCR used barcoded and J-beta primers. TCRdb reprocessed the 5' RACE reads with MiXCR, giving one entry per CDR3 protein. Here the sample spans fewer than 2,000,000 distinct CDR3 sequences, roughly 32% being singletons. Sequencing used blood. The origin of the receptors is a woman aged 25 to 45 in good health.

This clonotype was detected a few times. One junction end does not reproduce the germline sequence, and a read error may be involved. This chain links TRBV5-5 with TRBJ1-2, with a tentative D call TRBD1 (6 bases). The length of the CDR3 is 13 residues. The germline V gene has CDR1 SGHKS and CDR2 YYEKEE (reference sequence). The CDR3 DNA follows: TGTGCCAGCAACCTACAACAGGGCGGTGGCTGCACCTTC. The encoded protein is CASNLQQGGGCTF.

In this sample, this clonotype turned up a few times. DNA of the CDR3: TGCGCCAGCAGCCGACCCGGCGGACAGGCCTACGAGCAGTACTTC. Protein: CASSRPGGQAYEQYF. The chain links TRBV5-1 to TRBJ2-7, with TRBD1 matching 7 bases. CDR1 is SGHRS, CDR2 YFSETQ, per germline. CDR3 size: 15 residues. Trimming cost V 4 bases and J 2 bases; bases outside gene matches: 9.

This clonotype has a handful of counts. The V call is TRBV4-1, the J call TRBJ2-5, with TRBD2 matching 10 bases. Germline V gives CDR1 MGHRA, CDR2 YSYEKL. V dropped 0 bases and J dropped 0; count of bases not matched to a gene: 19. The length of the CDR3 is 22 residues. The CDR3 spells CASSQDRIGGLAGASYQETQYF. CDR3 nucleotides: TGCGCCAGCAGCCAAGATCGTATTGGGGGGCTAGCGGGGGCCAGCTACCAAGAGACCCAGTACTTC.

A few counts support this clonotype. The rearrangement uses TRBV28 and TRBJ2-5; no reliable D call. TRBJ2-7 explains the end of the DNA better; the J call may be wrong. The CDR3 covers 17 residues. Germline V gene lookup returns CDR1 MDHEN and CDR2 SYDVKM. Here the CDR3 reads CASSLPGRTSRYYEQYF. CDR3 nucleotide sequence: TGTGCCAGCAGCTTACCCGGCCGTACTTCCCGGTACTACGAGCAGTACTTC.

The chain couples TRBV27 to TRBJ2-3; TRBD1 matches at 8 bases. In germline, CDR1 is MNHEY, CDR2 SMNVEV (reference sequence). The CDR3 is made up of 17 amino acids. V was pared by 6 bases and J by 0 bases, with 11 bases of the junction left unmatched. The CDR3 DNA sequence: TGTGCCAGCAGCTACCGGGACAGGATACCTAGCACAGATACGCAGTATTTT. Translated: CASSYRDRIPSTDTQYF.

This clonotype was recorded many times. The rearrangement uses TRBV12-3 or TRBV12-4 and TRBJ2-1; D gene unclear. The CDR3 has 11 amino acids. The V gene lost 3 bases and the J gene lost 5 bases, with 2 bases spanning the gap. The CDR3 reads CASSFNNEQFF. The CDR3 nucleotides read TGTGCCAGCAGTTTCAACAATGAGCAGTTCTTC.

Points on this clonotype: Relative to the germline gene, one junction end is altered; a read error may explain this. This sequence joins TRBV2 and TRBJ1-2; D is ambiguous. In germline, CDR1 is SNHLY, CDR2 FYNNEI. The CDR3 length is 17 residues. CDR3 sequence: CASSGAGSVATGYDYTF. Written as DNA, the CDR3 is TGTGCCAGCAGTGGGGCCGGATCGGTGGCGACGGGATATGACTACACCTTC.

CDR3 nucleotides: TGTGCCAGCAGCTTAGGGGGGGCTGGGACCCAGTACTTC. It is translated as CASSLGGAGTQYF. The rearrangement joins TRBV7-8 to TRBJ2-5, with D perhaps assigned TRBD1 or TRBD2 (6 bases each). Trimming removed 1 base from V and 7 bases from J, with 10 bases in between. The CDR3 runs 13 residues. Germline V lookup: CDR1 SGHVS, CDR2 FQNEAQ. The whole variable domain, filled in from reference TRBV7-8 and TRBJ2-5, reads GAGVSQSPRYKVAKRGQDVALRCDPISGHVSLFWYQQALGQGPEFLTYFQNEAQLDKSGLPSDRFFAERPEGSVSTLKIQRTQQEDSAVYLCASSLGGAGTQYFGPGTRLLVL.

This sequence joins TRBV18 and TRBJ1-2; no reliable D call. The CDR3 is 14 amino acids. Germline assignment: CDR1 KGHSH and CDR2 LQKENI. Trimming stripped 1 base from V and 8 bases from J, with 14 bases between. The CDR3 coding sequence is TGTGCCAGCTCACCACGGGCCGAGCTGGGCGGCTACACCTTC. It translates to CASSPRAELGGYTF.